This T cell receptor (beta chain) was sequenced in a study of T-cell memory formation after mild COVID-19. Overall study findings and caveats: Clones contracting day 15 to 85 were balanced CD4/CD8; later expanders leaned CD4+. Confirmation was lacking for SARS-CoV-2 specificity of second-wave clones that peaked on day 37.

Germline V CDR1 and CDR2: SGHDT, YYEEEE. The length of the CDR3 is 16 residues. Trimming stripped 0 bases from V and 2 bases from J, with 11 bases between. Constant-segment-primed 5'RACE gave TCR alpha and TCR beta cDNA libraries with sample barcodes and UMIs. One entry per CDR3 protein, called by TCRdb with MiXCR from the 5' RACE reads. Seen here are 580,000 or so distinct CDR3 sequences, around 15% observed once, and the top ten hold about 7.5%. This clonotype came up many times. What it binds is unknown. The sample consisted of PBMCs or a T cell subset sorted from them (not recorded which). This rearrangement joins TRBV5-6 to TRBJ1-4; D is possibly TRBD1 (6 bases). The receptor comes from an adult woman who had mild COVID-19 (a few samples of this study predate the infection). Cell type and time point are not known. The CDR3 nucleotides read TGTGCCAGCAGCTTGGGACCGGGGGCGACTAATGAAAAACTGTTTTTT. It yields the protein CASSLGPGATNEKLFF.